This is a list of T cell receptor beta chains from one sample in a study of blood T cell repertoires in COVID-19. The assay was immunoSEQ multiplex PCR, and TCRdb's table has in-frame clones only and misses some. The sample comprises about 100,000 clones, almost 80% of which are singletons, and 9% to 13% rests with the top ten. Sequencing was performed on peripheral blood. These receptors all stem from a woman in her 70s with acute or convalescent COVID-19. CDR3s include the opening cysteine and the closing phenylalanine or tryptophan. The D gene is left open where the match is weak. Rows may omit the clone size; those that give it use once, few, many or a size class.

j_call v_call clone_size d_call cdr3_nt cdr3_aa
TRBJ1-1 TRBV6-5 - - TGTGCCAGCAGAACAACCTTCGGCGGCACTGAAGCTTTCTTT CASRTTFGGTEAFF
TRBJ1-3 TRBV11-1 - - TGTGCCAGCAGCCCGAGGACAGCGACCTCGGACACCATATATTTT CASSPRTATSDTIYF
TRBJ1-2 TRBV29-1 - - TGCAGCGTTCGGGATTCTGGCTACACCTTC CSVRDSGYTF
TRBJ1-1 TRBV3-1/TRBV3-2 - TRBD1 TGTGCCAGCAGCCAGTACAGGGGTGGATCTGAAGCTTTCTTT CASSQYRGGSEAFF
TRBJ1-1 TRBV4-1 once - TGCGCCAGCAGCCAAGGGGGAGGGGGGCTAGCTTTCTTT CASSQGGGGLAFF
TRBJ1-1 TRBV12-5 - - TGTGCTAGTGGTTTGGATACCGGGCCCCAGCTAACCGGGGGGGCTTTCTTT CASGLDTGPQLTGGAFF
TRBJ1-1 TRBV2 - - TGTGCCAGCAGTGTTGAAGGGAGCACTGAAGCTTTCTTT CASSVEGSTEAFF
TRBJ1-1 TRBV5-1 - - TGCGCCAGCAGCTTGGGGTGGGGGCCGGACACTGAAGCTTTCTTT CASSLGWGPDTEAFF
TRBJ1-2 TRBV15 - - TGTGCCACCAGCAGGGATTACAGTGGCTACACCTTC CATSRDYSGYTF
TRBJ2-6 TRBV28 - TRBD1 TGTGCCAGCAGTTCCACAGGGGCCGGGGCCAACGTCCTGACTTTC CASSSTGAGANVLTF
TRBJ2-5 TRBV18 - - TGTGCCAGCTCCTCCGGGAACCAAGAGACCCAGTACTTC CASSSGNQETQYF
TRBJ1-3 TRBV28 - - TGTGCCAGCAGTTTATCGCGGGGCGGGGGAAACACCATATATTTT CASSLSRGGGNTIYF
TRBJ1-6 TRBV5-1 - - TGCGCCAGCAGCCGGTCACAAGGGGGCTCCTATAATTCACCCCTCCACTTT CASSRSQGGSYNSPLHF
TRBJ1-3 TRBV28 - TRBD1 TGTGCCAGCAGGGCGACAGGGGGGTTCTCTGGAAACACCATATATTTT CASRATGGFSGNTIYF
TRBJ2-2 TRBV6-4 - - TGTGCCAGCAGTCGTCTAGCGAATGGAGCCGGGGAGCTGTTTTTT CASSRLANGAGELFF
TRBJ2-7 TRBV18 - - TGTGCCAGCTCACCAAATAACACTCCCGGGGGCGAGCAGTACTTC CASSPNNTPGGEQYF
TRBJ2-1 TRBV9 once TRBD2 TGTGCCAGCAGCGTAGAAGAACTAGCGGTGTTATACAATGAGCAGTTCTTC CASSVEELAVLYNEQFF
TRBJ1-1 TRBV7-9 - TRBD1 TGTGCCAGCAGTTCCTGGGGACAGACTGAAGCTTTCTTT CASSSWGQTEAFF
TRBJ2-7 TRBV5-1 - - TGCGCCAGCAGCTTGGCTATCGACTCCTACGAGCAGTACTTC CASSLAIDSYEQYF
TRBJ1-4 TRBV7-2 few TRBD1 TGTGCCAGCCACGGACAGGGTAACGAAAAACTGTTTTTT CASHGQGNEKLFF
TRBJ2-5 TRBV6-6 - TRBD2 TGTGCCAGCATCGCCCGGGGGGAGGAGACCCAGTACTTC CASIARGEETQYF
TRBJ2-4 TRBV6-1 - - TGTGCCAGCAGTGAATCAGCGCCAACTAAGTCCCCCTCGGACATTCAGTACTTC CASSESAPTKSPSDIQYF
TRBJ1-1 TRBV28 - - TGTGCCAGCAGTTCGGCAGCAGGAGCTTTCTTT CASSSAAGAFF
TRBJ1-5 TRBV5-1 - TRBD1 TGCGCCAGCAGGTTGACAGGGGGTAGCAATCAGCCCCAGCATTTT CASRLTGGSNQPQHF
TRBJ2-2 TRBV7-2 once - TGTGCCAGCAGCGAATGGAGTAACCCCTTGACCGGGGAGCTGTTTTTT CASSEWSNPLTGELFF
TRBJ1-1 TRBV29-1 - - TGCAGCGGGGGGTCCCAGGGGACTGAAGCTTTCTTT CSGGSQGTEAFF
TRBJ2-6 TRBV19 few - TGTGCCAGTAGGCAAACGCAGGGGATCTCTGGGGCCAACGTCCTGACTTTC CASRQTQGISGANVLTF
TRBJ1-2 TRBV19 - - TGTGCCAGTAGTATCTCCCAGGGGCGCGTAGGCTATGGCTACACCTTC CASSISQGRVGYGYTF
TRBJ1-2 TRBV28 - - TGTGCCAGCAGTCCGGCCACAGGCGGAAACTATGGCTACACCTTC CASSPATGGNYGYTF
TRBJ2-3 TRBV12-5 once TRBD1 TGTGCTAGTGTTAGGGACAGGGCGGCTACGCAGTATTTT CASVRDRAATQYF
TRBJ1-5 TRBV6-5 - - TGTGCCAGCACCCCAGAGGGACAGCCCCAGCATTTT CASTPEGQPQHF
TRBJ1-2 TRBV10-3 - TRBD1 TGTGCCATCAGCCGGATGGGGACAGGGGATGGCTACACCTTC CAISRMGTGDGYTF
TRBJ1-2 TRBV19 - - TGTGCCAGTAGTATAGGGATAAACAGGGAGTTTTCCGGAGGCTACACCTTC CASSIGINREFSGGYTF
TRBJ2-5 TRBV5-1 - - TGCGCCAGCAGCTTCAGCCAGGGGAATAGGGAGACCCAGTACTTC CASSFSQGNRETQYF
TRBJ1-3 TRBV10-3 - - TGTGCCATCAGTGAGTCGACAGGATCAGGAAACACCATATATTTT CAISESTGSGNTIYF
TRBJ1-4 TRBV5-1 - TRBD1 TGCGCCAGCAGCATGGGACAGGGGGGAGTAAAACTGTTTTTT CASSMGQGGVKLFF
TRBJ1-1 TRBV3-1/TRBV3-2 - - TGTGCCAGCAGCCAAGAGACGGGGAACACTGAAGCTTTCTTT CASSQETGNTEAFF
TRBJ2-1 TRBV30 few TRBD2 TGTGCCTGGAGTGCGCTAGCGGGGGCTAACAATGAGCAGTTCTTC CAWSALAGANNEQFF
TRBJ1-3 TRBV11-2 few - TGTGCCAGCAGCCCACAGGGTAGGGGAACTGGAAACACCATATATTTT CASSPQGRGTGNTIYF
TRBJ1-2 TRBV5-8 - TRBD1 TGTGCCAGCAGCTATGCCGGGACAGGGAACTATGGCTACACCTTC CASSYAGTGNYGYTF
TRBJ2-7 TRBV3-1/TRBV3-2 - TRBD2 TGTGCCAGCAGCCACTTAACGCGGGGGGCAAGGTACGAGCAGTACTTC CASSHLTRGARYEQYF
TRBJ2-3 TRBV24-1 - - TGTGCCACGGGAGGAGGGACAGATACGCAGTATTTT CATGGGTDTQYF
TRBJ2-1 TRBV30 once TRBD2 TGTGCCTGGAGTGCCATTTCAGGACTAGCGGGGGTCAATGAGCAGTTCTTC CAWSAISGLAGVNEQFF
TRBJ1-1 TRBV5-4 - - TGTGCCAGCGGCGGGGTCAATATGAACACTGAAGCTTTCTTT CASGGVNMNTEAFF
TRBJ2-5 TRBV6-5 - TRBD1 TGTGCCAGCAGGGGGACAGTTCAAGAGACCCAGTACTTC CASRGTVQETQYF
TRBJ1-3 TRBV9 few - TGTGCCAGCGGAAGACTGACCCCCGGAAACACCATATATTTT CASGRLTPGNTIYF
TRBJ2-1 TRBV12-3/TRBV12-4 - - TGTGCCAGCAGTTTAGGGGACACCCAGTTCTTC CASSLGDTQFF